These 3 T cell receptor beta chains share one sample of origin, sequenced in a study of T cells in Graves' hyperthyroidism and ophthalmopathy. Template material for amplifying TCR beta CDR3 regions consisted of RNA transcripts. Researchers ran a first-round RT-PCR on the TCR CDR3 using the HTBI primer set. TCRdb independently ran MiXCR on the multiplex PCR reads; one entry per CDR3 protein. The sample lists 450,000 to 700,000 distinct CDR3 sequences, about 45% seen once, with around 20% in the top ten. What was sequenced was peripheral blood or thyroid tissue (not recorded which). These receptors came from an adult woman with Graves' disease, either hyperthyroidism or ophthalmopathy (not recorded which).

J is TRBJ2-7 and V is TRBV18; D unresolved. The CDR3 spans 17 residues. From germline, CDR1 is KGHSH and CDR2 LQKENI. V was clipped by 3 bases and J by 0 bases, with 18 bases between them. CDR3 coding DNA: TGTGCCAGCTCACCCTCTGGGTGGCGGACCTACTCCTACGAGCAGTACTTC. It codes for CASSPSGWRTYSYEQYF.

Points on this clonotype: Possible read error: a much larger clone is one base away. The V gene is TRBV7-9, the J gene TRBJ2-7; 16 positions agree with TRBD2. Germline CDR1 SEHNR, CDR2 FQNEAQ (reference sequence). There are 15 residues in the CDR3. Trimming at V came to 3 bases and at J to 5 bases, leaving 1 base not matched to a gene. CDR3 loop: CASSFGTSGRDEQYF. CDR3 DNA: TGTGCCAGCAGCTTCGGGACTAGCGGGAGGGACGAGCAGTACTTC.

The gene calls are TRBV2 and TRBJ2-3; D gene ambiguous. Germline V lookup: CDR1 SNHLY, CDR2 FYNNEI. The CDR3 is made up of 13 amino acids. V was trimmed by 7 bases and J by 2 bases, leaving 10 bases between them. The CDR3 DNA follows: TGTGCCAGCAAACTGCGAACCACAGATACGCAGTATTTT. Translation gives CASKLRTTDTQYF. The full variable domain, with the rest looked up from reference TRBV2 and TRBJ2-3, is EPEVTQTPSHQVTQMGQEVILRCVPISNHLYFYWYRQILGQKVEFLVSFYNNEISEKSEIFDDQFSVERPDGSNFTLKIRSTKLEDSAMYFCASKLRTTDTQYFGPGTRLTVL.